This TCR beta chain was recovered during a study of shared clonotypes between healthy human individuals. Notes on the study in general: Shared clonotypes: roughly 4.7% naive CD4, 3.5% to 4% naive CD8, about 2.2% memory CD4, 0.4% to 0.5% memory CD8.

Trimming took 5 bases from V and 2 from J, leaving 16 bases between them. The CDR3 covers 15 residues. CDR1 and CDR2 from the germline V gene are PRHDT and FYEKMQ (reference sequence). Selected positively for CCR7 and CD45RO-negative, naive CD8 cells excluded terminally differentiated effector memory CD45RA+ cells. Genomic DNA belonging to each subset was distributed in equal measure over several immunoSEQ plates. Template for every sorted-subset replicate PCR totaled about 200 ng DNA, tens of thousands of T cell genomes. TCRdb's copy holds only in-frame clones and misses some; the assay was immunoSEQ multiplex PCR. The sample yields around 2,000,000 clones, around 93% seen once. As concerns this clone: The antigen remains undetermined.

The chain carries TRBV13 and TRBJ2-7, with D hard to call. Sequencing input: naive CD8+ T cells from PBMCs. This sequence was found in a man aged 18 to 30 in good health. Some clones in this sample may be carry-over from other donors' samples. CDR3 sequence reads: CASSPNQNTPYEQYF. The CDR3 region has the DNA TGTGCCAGCAGCCCCAACCAAAACACTCCCTACGAGCAGTACTTC.